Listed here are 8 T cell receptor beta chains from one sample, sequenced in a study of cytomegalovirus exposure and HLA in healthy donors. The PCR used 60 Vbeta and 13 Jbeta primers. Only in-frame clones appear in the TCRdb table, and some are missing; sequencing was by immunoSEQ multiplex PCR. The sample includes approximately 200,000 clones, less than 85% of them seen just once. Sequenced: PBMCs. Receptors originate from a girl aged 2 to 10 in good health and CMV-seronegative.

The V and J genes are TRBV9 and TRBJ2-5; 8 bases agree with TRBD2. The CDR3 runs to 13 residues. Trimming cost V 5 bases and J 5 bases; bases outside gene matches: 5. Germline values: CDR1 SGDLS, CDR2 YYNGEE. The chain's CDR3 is CASRLRLAETQYF. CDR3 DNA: TGTGCCAGCAGATTGAGACTAGCGGAGACCCAGTACTTC.

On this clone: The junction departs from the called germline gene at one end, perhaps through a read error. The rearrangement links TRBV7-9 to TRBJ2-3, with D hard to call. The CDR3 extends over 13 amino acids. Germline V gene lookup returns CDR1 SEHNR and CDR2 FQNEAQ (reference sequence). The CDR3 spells CSSSFLIADTQYF. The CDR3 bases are TGTTCCAGCAGCTTTCTTATCGCAGATACGCAGTATTTT.

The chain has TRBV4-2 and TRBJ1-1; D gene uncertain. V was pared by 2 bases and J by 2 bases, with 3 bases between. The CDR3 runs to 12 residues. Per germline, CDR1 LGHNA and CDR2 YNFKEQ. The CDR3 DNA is TGTGCCAGCAGCCAATTAAACACTGAAGCTTTCTTT. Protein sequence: CASSQLNTEAFF.

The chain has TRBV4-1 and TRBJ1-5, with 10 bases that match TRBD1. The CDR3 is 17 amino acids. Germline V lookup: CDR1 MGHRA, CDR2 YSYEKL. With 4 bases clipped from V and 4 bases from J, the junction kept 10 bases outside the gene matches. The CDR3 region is CASSRATGGPNNQPQHF. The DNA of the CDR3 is TGCGCCAGCAGCCGCGCGACAGGGGGCCCGAATAATCAGCCCCAGCATTTT.

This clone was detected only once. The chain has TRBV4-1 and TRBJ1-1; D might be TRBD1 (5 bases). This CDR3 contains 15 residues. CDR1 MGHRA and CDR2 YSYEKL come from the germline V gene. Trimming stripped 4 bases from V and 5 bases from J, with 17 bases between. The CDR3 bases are TGCGCCAGCAGCCTGAGACAGAGCGTCGGGACTGAAGCTTTCTTT. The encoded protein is CASSLRQSVGTEAFF.

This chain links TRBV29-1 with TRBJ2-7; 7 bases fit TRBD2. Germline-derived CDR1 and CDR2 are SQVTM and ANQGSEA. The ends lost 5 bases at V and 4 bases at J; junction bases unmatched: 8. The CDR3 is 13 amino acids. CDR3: CSVKLASDYEQYF. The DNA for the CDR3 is TGCAGCGTTAAACTAGCGTCGGATTACGAGCAGTACTTC.

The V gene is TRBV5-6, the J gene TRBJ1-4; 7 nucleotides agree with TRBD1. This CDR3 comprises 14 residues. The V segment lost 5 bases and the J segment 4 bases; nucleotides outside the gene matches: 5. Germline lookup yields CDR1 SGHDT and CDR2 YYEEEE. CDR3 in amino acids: CASSVRGHNEKLFF. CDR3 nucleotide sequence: TGTGCCAGCAGTGTTAGGGGGCATAATGAAAAACTGTTTTTT.

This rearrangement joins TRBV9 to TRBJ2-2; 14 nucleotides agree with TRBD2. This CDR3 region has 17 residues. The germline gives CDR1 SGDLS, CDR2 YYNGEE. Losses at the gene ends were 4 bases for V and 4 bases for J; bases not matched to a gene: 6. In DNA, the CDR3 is TGTGCCAGCAGCAGACAGGGACTAGCGGGAGTCACCGGGGAGCTGTTTTTT. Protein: CASSRQGLAGVTGELFF.